The source of this T cell receptor beta chain is a study of T-cell memory formation after mild COVID-19. Across the study: TCR clusters largely stayed donor specific.

CDR3 length equals 16 residues. The germline gives CDR1 MNHEY, CDR2 SMNVEV (reference sequence). Germline trimming cut 3 bases from V and 0 bases from J; bases unmatched to any gene: 1. Study results and caveats: Contracting clones, day 15 to 85, had balanced CD4/CD8, and later expanders favored CD4+. Chiefly within CM and EM were the contracting CD4+ clones; CD8+ ones were within EMRA.

5'RACE, which relied on constant-segment primers, yielded TCR alpha and TCR beta cDNA libraries carrying sample barcodes and UMIs. TCRdb itself ran the 5' RACE reads through MiXCR, one entry per CDR3 protein. Of 180,000 or so distinct CDR3 sequences listed, around 15% are singletons. Comment on this clonotype: The antigen remains undetermined.

This clonotype was sampled from an adult woman who had mild COVID-19 (a few samples of this study predate the infection). Cell type and time point are not known. The J gene is TRBJ2-7, the V gene TRBV27, with 14 bases matching TRBD2. The source material was PBMCs or a T cell subset sorted from them (not recorded which). The CDR3 protein is CASSLGLAGASYEQYF. The DNA of the CDR3 is TGTGCCAGCAGTTTGGGACTAGCGGGGGCCTCCTACGAGCAGTACTTC.